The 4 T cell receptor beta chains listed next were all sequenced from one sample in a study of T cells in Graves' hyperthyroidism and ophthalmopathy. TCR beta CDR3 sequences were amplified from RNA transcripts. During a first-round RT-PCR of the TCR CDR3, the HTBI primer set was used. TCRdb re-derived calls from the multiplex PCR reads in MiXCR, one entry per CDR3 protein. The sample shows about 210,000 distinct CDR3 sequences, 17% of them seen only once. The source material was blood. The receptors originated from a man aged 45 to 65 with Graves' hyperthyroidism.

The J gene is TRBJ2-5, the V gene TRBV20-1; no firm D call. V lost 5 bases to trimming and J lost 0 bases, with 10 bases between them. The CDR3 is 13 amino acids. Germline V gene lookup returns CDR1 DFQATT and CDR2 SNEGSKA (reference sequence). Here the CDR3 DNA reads TGCAGTGCTGGACGTGGTAACCAAGAGACCCAGTACTTC. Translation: CSAGRGNQETQYF.

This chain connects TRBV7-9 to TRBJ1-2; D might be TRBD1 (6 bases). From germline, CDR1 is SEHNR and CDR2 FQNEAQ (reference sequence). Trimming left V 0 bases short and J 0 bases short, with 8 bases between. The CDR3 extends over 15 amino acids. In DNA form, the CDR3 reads TGTGCCAGCAGCTTAGCGTCAGGGGCTAACTATGGCTACACCTTC. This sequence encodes CASSLASGANYGYTF.

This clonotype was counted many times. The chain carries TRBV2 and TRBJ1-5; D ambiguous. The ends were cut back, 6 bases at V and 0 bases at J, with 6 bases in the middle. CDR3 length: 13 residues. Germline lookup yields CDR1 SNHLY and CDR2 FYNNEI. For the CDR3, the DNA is TGTGCCAGCAGGCGGTCTAGCAATCAGCCCCAGCATTTT. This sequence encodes CASRRSSNQPQHF.

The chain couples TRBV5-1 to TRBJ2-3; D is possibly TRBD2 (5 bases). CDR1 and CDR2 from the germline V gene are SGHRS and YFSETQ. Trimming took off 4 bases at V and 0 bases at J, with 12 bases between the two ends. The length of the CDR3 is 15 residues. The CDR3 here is CASSLSTGSTDTQYF. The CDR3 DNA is TGCGCCAGCAGCCTATCGACGGGGAGCACAGATACGCAGTATTTT.